These T cell receptor beta chains were read from a single sample in a study of CD8 T cells in Susac syndrome. From the immunoSEQ multiplex PCR reads, TCRdb called clonotypes with MiXCR, one entry per CDR3 protein. Of 250,000 to 300,000 distinct CDR3 sequences in the sample, about 91% are singletons; the top ten hold around 0.2%. Sample: CD8+ T cells from PBMCs. All receptors derive from a human donor with multiple sclerosis. Each CDR3 is given without its conserved first and last residue.

J	V	CDR3
TRBJ2-1	TRBV11-2	ASSLYPRQGEYNEQF
TRBJ2-7	TRBV9	ASSVGSGSYEQY
TRBJ2-2	TRBV6-2/TRBV6-3	ASSYLSGDITGELF
TRBJ2-5	TRBV27	ASSPMTVQETQY
TRBJ1-1	TRBV29-1	SASDTLNTEAF
TRBJ2-7	TRBV28	ASSERDRIYEQY
TRBJ2-7	TRBV30	AWTIAGPYEQY
TRBJ2-1	TRBV28	ASSARLAAYNEQF
TRBJ2-5	TRBV6-6	ASTPAGLEETQY
TRBJ2-2	TRBV7-9	AIPGGTGELF
TRBJ2-2	TRBV19	ASTAGGELF
TRBJ2-3	TRBV10-3	AISDLAGPAVDTDTQY
TRBJ1-5	TRBV29-1	SVDAGVGQPQH
TRBJ2-1	TRBV30	AWSDKPGAKYNEQF
TRBJ2-7	TRBV9	ASSSTLEKPYEQY
TRBJ2-1	TRBV20-1	SARSSGYEQF
TRBJ2-1	TRBV10-3	AISESAGVNEQF
TRBJ2-7	TRBV7-9	ASSLADFYEQY
TRBJ2-1	TRBV4-1	ASSQMISGFSYNEQF
TRBJ2-7	TRBV6-1	ASSDGQPSEQY
TRBJ1-1	TRBV5-5	ASGGFRNTEAF
TRBJ2-2	TRBV6-1	ASVRLAGELF
TRBJ2-7	TRBV6-5	ASSSTPSWTGSSYEQY
TRBJ2-7	TRBV28	ASSLVSSYEQY
TRBJ2-7	TRBV9	ASSAGVAGDYEQY
TRBJ2-3	TRBV25-1	ASWEGDRTDTQY